Listed below are T cell receptor beta chains from one sample, sequenced in a study of Graves' ophthalmopathy and Graves' hyperthyroidism. TCRdb independently ran MiXCR on the multiplex PCR reads; one entry per CDR3 protein. The table lists about 160,000 distinct CDR3 sequences, 30% to 45% of them singletons, with 4.5% to 6% in the top ten. The sequenced sample was peripheral blood. The receptor set was obtained from a woman between 40 and 50 years old with Graves' ophthalmopathy. Each CDR3 is given with its conserved first and last residue. The order of the fields is V gene, D gene, clone size, J gene, CDR3 DNA, CDR3 protein. D genes are given only for firm matches. Not every row has a clone size; where given, it reads once, few, many or a size class.

v_gene: TRBV12-3/TRBV12-4; d_gene: .; abundance: once; j_gene: TRBJ2-2; CDR3nt: TGTGCCAGCAGTTTTTCTTCGGGGAACGGGGAGCTGTTTTTT; CDR3aa: CASSFSSGNGELFF
v_gene: TRBV19; d_gene: .; abundance: .; j_gene: TRBJ1-1; CDR3nt: TGTGCCAGTAACGCAGGGATTGAAGCTTTCTTT; CDR3aa: CASNAGIEAFF
v_gene: TRBV25-1; d_gene: .; abundance: many; j_gene: TRBJ1-6; CDR3nt: TGTGCCAGCAGTGAATATCTGAGGGGTTCACCCCTCCACTTT; CDR3aa: CASSEYLRGSPLHF
v_gene: TRBV2; d_gene: .; abundance: many; j_gene: TRBJ2-2; CDR3nt: TGTGCCAGCAGTGAACTTGGGAGTGGGGTCACCGGGGAGCTGTTTTTT; CDR3aa: CASSELGSGVTGELFF
v_gene: TRBV12-3/TRBV12-4; d_gene: TRBD1; abundance: many; j_gene: TRBJ1-1; CDR3nt: TGTGCCAGCAGTCCCTTACAGGGGGCAAATGCTTTCTTT; CDR3aa: CASSPLQGANAFF
v_gene: TRBV2; d_gene: .; abundance: .; j_gene: TRBJ2-5; CDR3nt: TGTGCCAGCAGTGCGGGAACCCAAGAGACCCAGTACTTC; CDR3aa: CASSAGTQETQYF
v_gene: TRBV11-2; d_gene: .; abundance: many; j_gene: TRBJ2-2; CDR3nt: TGTGCCAGCAGCTTCAAGGGACTCAACACCGGGGAGCTGTTTTTT; CDR3aa: CASSFKGLNTGELFF
v_gene: TRBV5-1; d_gene: TRBD1; abundance: many; j_gene: TRBJ1-2; CDR3nt: TGCGCCAGCAGCAGGACCGACAGGGTCTATGGCTACACCTTC; CDR3aa: CASSRTDRVYGYTF
v_gene: TRBV11-2; d_gene: TRBD1; abundance: many; j_gene: TRBJ2-7; CDR3nt: TGTGCCAGCAGCTCAGGACAGGGTTGGTACGAGCAGTACTTC; CDR3aa: CASSSGQGWYEQYF
v_gene: TRBV6-2/TRBV6-3; d_gene: .; abundance: many; j_gene: TRBJ1-2; CDR3nt: TGTGCCAGCAGTTACATCAGAGAATATGGCTACACCTTC; CDR3aa: CASSYIREYGYTF
v_gene: TRBV12-3/TRBV12-4; d_gene: TRBD1; abundance: .; j_gene: TRBJ1-1; CDR3nt: TGTGCCAGCAGTTTTGGGACAGTACCTGAAGCTTTCTTT; CDR3aa: CASSFGTVPEAFF
v_gene: TRBV12-5; d_gene: TRBD1; abundance: many; j_gene: TRBJ1-2; CDR3nt: TGTGCTAGTGGACTTGACCGGGACAGGGGTGGCTACACCTTC; CDR3aa: CASGLDRDRGGYTF
v_gene: TRBV10-3; d_gene: .; abundance: few; j_gene: TRBJ2-7; CDR3nt: TGTGCCATCAGTGACCAATCGGGGCCGACCTACGAGCAGTACTTC; CDR3aa: CAISDQSGPTYEQYF
v_gene: TRBV20-1; d_gene: TRBD1; abundance: many; j_gene: TRBJ2-7; CDR3nt: TGCAGTGCTAGAGAGGGACAGGGGGGACACGAGCAGTACTTC; CDR3aa: CSAREGQGGHEQYF
v_gene: TRBV27; d_gene: .; abundance: many; j_gene: TRBJ2-7; CDR3nt: TGTGCCAGCAGTTTATCGATGTCGGCTAGCGCTCATCGTAACGAGCAGTACTTC; CDR3aa: CASSLSMSASAHRNEQYF
v_gene: TRBV6-1; d_gene: TRBD2; abundance: once; j_gene: TRBJ2-5; CDR3nt: TGTGCCAGCAGCACCCACCAACTAGCGCAATCGTCAGAGACCCAGTACTTC; CDR3aa: CASSTHQLAQSSETQYF
v_gene: TRBV18; d_gene: TRBD1; abundance: many; j_gene: TRBJ2-7; CDR3nt: TGTGCCAGCTCACCCCGGGACAGAGGCTACGAGCAGTACTTC; CDR3aa: CASSPRDRGYEQYF
v_gene: TRBV6-1; d_gene: TRBD1; abundance: .; j_gene: TRBJ1-5; CDR3nt: TGTGCCAGCAGCCAAGGGGCCGACAGGGGCGGACAGCCCCAGCATTTT; CDR3aa: CASSQGADRGGQPQHF
v_gene: TRBV5-1; d_gene: .; abundance: .; j_gene: TRBJ1-5; CDR3nt: TGCGCCAGCAGCTTGAGGATGAGCCAGCCCCAGCATTTT; CDR3aa: CASSLRMSQPQHF
v_gene: TRBV29-1; d_gene: .; abundance: .; j_gene: TRBJ1-1; CDR3nt: TGCAGCGTTGAAGAGTCAGAGCAGCCTGAAGCTTTCTTT; CDR3aa: CSVEESEQPEAFF
v_gene: TRBV28; d_gene: .; abundance: many; j_gene: TRBJ1-5; CDR3nt: TGTGCCAGCAGTTTAGGAGGGGCCTTTAATCAGCCCCAGCATTTT; CDR3aa: CASSLGGAFNQPQHF
v_gene: TRBV11-2; d_gene: .; abundance: .; j_gene: TRBJ2-7; CDR3nt: TGTGCCAGCAGCCAGACGGGCCCGGGGGAGCAGTACTTC; CDR3aa: CASSQTGPGEQYF
v_gene: TRBV6-2/TRBV6-3; d_gene: .; abundance: .; j_gene: TRBJ2-2; CDR3nt: TGTGCCAGCACCATGGACGGGAACACCGGGGAGCTGTTTTTT; CDR3aa: CASTMDGNTGELFF
v_gene: TRBV5-1; d_gene: .; abundance: .; j_gene: TRBJ1-1; CDR3nt: TGCGCCAGCAGCTTCGGGGGAGATGTCACTGAAGCTTTCTTT; CDR3aa: CASSFGGDVTEAFF
v_gene: TRBV6-1; d_gene: TRBD2; abundance: .; j_gene: TRBJ2-1; CDR3nt: TGTGCCAGCAGTCCGGGACTAGCGTACAATGAGCAGTTCTTC; CDR3aa: CASSPGLAYNEQFF